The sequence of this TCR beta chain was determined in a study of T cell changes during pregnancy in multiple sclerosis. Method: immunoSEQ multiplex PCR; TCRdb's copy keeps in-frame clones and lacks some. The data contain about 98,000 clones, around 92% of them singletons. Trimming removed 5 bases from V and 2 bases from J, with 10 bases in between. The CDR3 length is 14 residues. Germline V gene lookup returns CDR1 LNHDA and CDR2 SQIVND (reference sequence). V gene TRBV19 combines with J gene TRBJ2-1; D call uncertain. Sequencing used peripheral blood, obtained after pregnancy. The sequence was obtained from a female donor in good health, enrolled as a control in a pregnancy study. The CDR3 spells CASSSGHAYNEQFF. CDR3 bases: TGTGCCAGTAGTTCTGGGCACGCCTACAATGAGCAGTTCTTC. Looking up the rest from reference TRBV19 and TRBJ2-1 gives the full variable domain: DGGITQSPKYLFRKEGQNVTLSCEQNLNHDAMYWYRQDPGQGLRLIYYSQIVNDFQKGDIAEGYSVSREKKESFPLTVTSAQKNPTAFYLCASSSGHAYNEQFFGPGTRLTVL.